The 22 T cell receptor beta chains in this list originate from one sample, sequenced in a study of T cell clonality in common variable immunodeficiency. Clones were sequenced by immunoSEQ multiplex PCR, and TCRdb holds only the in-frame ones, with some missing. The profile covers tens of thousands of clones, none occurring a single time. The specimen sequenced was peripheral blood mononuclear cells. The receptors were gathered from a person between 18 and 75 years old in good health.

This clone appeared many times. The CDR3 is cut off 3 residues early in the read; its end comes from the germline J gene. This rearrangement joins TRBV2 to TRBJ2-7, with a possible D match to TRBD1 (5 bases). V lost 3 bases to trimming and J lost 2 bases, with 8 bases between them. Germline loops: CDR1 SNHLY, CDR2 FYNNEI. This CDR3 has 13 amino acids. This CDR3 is CASSESGTYEQYF. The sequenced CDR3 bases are TGTGCCAGCAGTGAGTCAGGGACCTACGAG.

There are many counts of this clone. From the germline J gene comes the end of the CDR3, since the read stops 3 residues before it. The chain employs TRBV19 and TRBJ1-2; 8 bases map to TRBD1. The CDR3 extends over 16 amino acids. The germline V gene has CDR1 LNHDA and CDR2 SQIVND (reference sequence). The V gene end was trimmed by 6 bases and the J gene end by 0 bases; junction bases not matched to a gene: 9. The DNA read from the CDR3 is TGTGCCAGTAGACCTTCAACAGGGGGGGCTAACTATGGC. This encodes CASRPSTGGANYG. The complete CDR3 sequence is CASRPSTGGANYGYTF.

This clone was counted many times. The CDR3 loop is CASSTALGYEQYF. The sequenced CDR3 bases are TGTGCCAGCTCCACCGCGCTAGGCTACGAG. The gene calls are TRBV18 and TRBJ2-7; D unresolved. The sequenced fragment ends 3 residues before the CDR3 boundary, so the rest is inferred from the germline J gene. The CDR3 sequence is 13 residues long. Trimming took 6 bases from V and 3 from J, leaving 12 bases between them. CDR1 and CDR2 (germline): KGHSH, LQKENI.

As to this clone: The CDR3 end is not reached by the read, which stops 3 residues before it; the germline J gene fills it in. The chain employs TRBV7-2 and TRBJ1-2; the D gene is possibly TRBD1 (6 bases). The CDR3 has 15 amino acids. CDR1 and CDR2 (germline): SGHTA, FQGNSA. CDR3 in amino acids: CASSRVAGGQETYTF. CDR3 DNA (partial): TGTGCCAGCAGCCGGGTCGCCGGGGGGCAAGAGACC.

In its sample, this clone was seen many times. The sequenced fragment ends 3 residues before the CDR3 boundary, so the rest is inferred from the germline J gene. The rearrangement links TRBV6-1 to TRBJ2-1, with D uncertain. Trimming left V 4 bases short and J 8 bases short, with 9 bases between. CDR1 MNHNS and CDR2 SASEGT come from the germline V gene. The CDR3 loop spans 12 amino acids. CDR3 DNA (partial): TGTGCCAGCAGTGTTCACCGGGATGAG. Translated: CASSVHRDE. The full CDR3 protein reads CASSVHRDEQFF.

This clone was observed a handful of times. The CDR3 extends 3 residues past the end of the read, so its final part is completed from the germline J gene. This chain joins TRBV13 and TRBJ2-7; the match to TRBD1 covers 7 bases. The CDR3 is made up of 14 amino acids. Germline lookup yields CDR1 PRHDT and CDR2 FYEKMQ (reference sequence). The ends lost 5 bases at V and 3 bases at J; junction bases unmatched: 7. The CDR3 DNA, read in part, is TGTGCCAGCAGCCTACCGGGACAGAGCTACGAG. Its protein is CASSLPGQSYE. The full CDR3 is CASSLPGQSYEQYF.

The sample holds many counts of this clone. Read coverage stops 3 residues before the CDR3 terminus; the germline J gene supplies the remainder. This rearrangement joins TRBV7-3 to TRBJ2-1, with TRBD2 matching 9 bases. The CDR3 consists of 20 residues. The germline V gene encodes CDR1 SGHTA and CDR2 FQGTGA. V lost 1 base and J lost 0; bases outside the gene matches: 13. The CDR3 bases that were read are TGTGCCAGCAGCTTAATACTGACTAGCGGCCATACGACCTCCTACAATGAG. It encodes CASSLILTSGHTTSYNE. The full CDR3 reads CASSLILTSGHTTSYNEQFF.

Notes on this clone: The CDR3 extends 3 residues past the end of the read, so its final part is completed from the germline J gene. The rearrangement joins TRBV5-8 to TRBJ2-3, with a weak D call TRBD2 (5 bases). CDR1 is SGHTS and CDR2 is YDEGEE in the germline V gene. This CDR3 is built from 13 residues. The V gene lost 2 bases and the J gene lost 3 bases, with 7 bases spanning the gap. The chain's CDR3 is CASSFRGTDTQYF. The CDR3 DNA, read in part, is TGTGCCAGCAGCTTTCGGGGAACAGATACG.

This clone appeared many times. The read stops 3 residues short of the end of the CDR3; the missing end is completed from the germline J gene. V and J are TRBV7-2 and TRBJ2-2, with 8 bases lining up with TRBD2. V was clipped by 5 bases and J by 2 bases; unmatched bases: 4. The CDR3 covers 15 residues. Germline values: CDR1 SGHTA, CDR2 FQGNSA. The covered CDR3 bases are TGTGCCAGCAGCCTTACTAGCGGCAACACCGGGGAG. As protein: CASSLTSGNTGE. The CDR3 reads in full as CASSLTSGNTGELFF.

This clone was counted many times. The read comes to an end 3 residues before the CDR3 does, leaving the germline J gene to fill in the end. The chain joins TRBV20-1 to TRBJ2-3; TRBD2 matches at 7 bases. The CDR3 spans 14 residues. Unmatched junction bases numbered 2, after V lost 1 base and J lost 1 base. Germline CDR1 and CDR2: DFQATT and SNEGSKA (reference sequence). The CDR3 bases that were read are TGCAGTGCTAGAGTGGGGGGGGGCACAGATACG. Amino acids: CSARVGGGTDT. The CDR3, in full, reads CSARVGGGTDTQYF.

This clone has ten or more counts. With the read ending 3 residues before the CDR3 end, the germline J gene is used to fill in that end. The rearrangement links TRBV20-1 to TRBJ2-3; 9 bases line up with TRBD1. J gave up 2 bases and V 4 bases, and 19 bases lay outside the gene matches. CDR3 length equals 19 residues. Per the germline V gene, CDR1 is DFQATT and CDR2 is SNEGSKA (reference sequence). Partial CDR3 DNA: TGCAGTGCTACCCGGACAGGGGCCGACGGGGAGTTTTTCACAGATACG. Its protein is CSATRTGADGEFFTDT. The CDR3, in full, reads CSATRTGADGEFFTDTQYF.

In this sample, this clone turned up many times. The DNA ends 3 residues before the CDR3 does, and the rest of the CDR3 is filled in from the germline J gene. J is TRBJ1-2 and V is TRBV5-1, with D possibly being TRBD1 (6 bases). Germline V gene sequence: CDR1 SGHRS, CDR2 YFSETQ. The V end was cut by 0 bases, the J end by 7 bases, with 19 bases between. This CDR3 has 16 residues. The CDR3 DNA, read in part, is TGCGCCAGCAGCTTGGCGGAGGCAGGGGCCACTGGTGGC. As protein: CASSLAEAGATGG. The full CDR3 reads CASSLAEAGATGGYTF.

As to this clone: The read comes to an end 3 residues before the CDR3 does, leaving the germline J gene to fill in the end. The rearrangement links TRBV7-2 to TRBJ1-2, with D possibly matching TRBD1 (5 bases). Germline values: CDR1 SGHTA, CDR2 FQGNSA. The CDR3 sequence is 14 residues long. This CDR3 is CASSTSGTERTYTF. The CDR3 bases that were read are TGTGCCAGCAGCACGAGCGGGACGGAGAGAACC.

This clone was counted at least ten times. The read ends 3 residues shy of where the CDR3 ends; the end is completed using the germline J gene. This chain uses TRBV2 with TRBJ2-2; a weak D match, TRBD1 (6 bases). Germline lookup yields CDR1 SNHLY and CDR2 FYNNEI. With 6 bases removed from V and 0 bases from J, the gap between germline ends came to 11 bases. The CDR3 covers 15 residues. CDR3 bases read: TGTGCCAGCAGAGCGGACAGCTCGAACACCGGGGAG. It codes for CASRADSSNTGE. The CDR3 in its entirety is CASRADSSNTGELFF.

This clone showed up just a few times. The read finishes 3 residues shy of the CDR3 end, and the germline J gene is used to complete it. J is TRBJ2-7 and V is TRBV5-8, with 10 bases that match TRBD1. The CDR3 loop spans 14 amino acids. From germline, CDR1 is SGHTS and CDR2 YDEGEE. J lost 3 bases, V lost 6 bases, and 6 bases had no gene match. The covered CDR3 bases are TGTGCCAGCAAACCGGGACAGGGGTACTACGAG. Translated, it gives CASKPGQGYYE. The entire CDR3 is CASKPGQGYYEQYF.

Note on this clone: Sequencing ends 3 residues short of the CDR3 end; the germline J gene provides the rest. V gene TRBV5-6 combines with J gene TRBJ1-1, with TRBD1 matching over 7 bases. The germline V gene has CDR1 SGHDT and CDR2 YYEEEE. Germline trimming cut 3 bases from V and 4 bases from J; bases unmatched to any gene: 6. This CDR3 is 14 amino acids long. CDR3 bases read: TGTGCCAGCAGCTATTACAGGGGAGCCACTGAA. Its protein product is CASSYYRGATE. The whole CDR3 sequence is CASSYYRGATEAFF.

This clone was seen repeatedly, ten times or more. The CDR3 bases that were read are TGTGCCAGCAGTGTGAGTAGCGGAGACGCTCTAAGTTACAATGAG. It encodes CASSVSSGDALSYNE. The full CDR3 protein reads CASSVSSGDALSYNEQFF. The chain joins TRBV27 to TRBJ2-1, with a tentative D call TRBD2 (6 bases). The read stops 3 residues short of the end of the CDR3; the missing end is completed from the germline J gene. This CDR3 is 18 amino acids long. Trimming shortened V by 5 bases and J by 4 bases, and 24 bases separated the two germline ends. Per germline, CDR1 MNHEY and CDR2 SMNVEV (reference sequence).

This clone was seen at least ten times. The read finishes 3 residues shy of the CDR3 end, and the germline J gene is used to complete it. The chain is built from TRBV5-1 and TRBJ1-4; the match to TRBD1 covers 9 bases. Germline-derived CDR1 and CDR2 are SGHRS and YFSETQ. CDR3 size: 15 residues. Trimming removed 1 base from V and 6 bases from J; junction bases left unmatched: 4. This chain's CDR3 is CASSLLQGAYEKLFF. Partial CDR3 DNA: TGCGCCAGCAGCTTGCTACAGGGGGCGTATGAAAAA. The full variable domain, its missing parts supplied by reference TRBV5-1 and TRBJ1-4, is KAGVTQTPRYLIKTRGQQVTLSCSPISGHRSVSWYQQTPGQGLQFLFEYFSETQRNKGNFPGRFSGRQFSNSRSEMNVSTLELGDSALYLCASSLLQGAYEKLFFGSGTQLSVL.

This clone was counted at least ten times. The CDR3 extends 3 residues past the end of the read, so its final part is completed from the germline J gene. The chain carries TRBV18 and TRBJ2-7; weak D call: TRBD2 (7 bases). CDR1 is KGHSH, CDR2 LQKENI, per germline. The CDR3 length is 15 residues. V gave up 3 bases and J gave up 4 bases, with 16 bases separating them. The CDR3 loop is CASSPNSGGAYEQYF. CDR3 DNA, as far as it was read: TGTGCCAGCTCACCCAATTCGGGGGGCGCATACGAG.

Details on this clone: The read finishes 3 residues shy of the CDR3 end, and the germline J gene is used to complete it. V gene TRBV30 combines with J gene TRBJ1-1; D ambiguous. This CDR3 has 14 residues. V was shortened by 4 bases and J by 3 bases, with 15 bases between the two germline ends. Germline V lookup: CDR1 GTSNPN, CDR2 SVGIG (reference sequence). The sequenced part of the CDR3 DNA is TGTGCCTGGACTAGGGCGGGGTCCGACACTGAA. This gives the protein CAWTRAGSDTE. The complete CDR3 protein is CAWTRAGSDTEAFF.

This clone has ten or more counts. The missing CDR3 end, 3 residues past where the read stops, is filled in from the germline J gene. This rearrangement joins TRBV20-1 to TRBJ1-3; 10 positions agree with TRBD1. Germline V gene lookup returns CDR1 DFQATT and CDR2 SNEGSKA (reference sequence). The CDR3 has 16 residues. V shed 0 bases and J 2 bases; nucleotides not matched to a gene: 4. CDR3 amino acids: CSARDWGQGPGNTIYF. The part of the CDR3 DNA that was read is TGCAGTGCTAGAGACTGGGGACAGGGGCCTGGAAACACC.

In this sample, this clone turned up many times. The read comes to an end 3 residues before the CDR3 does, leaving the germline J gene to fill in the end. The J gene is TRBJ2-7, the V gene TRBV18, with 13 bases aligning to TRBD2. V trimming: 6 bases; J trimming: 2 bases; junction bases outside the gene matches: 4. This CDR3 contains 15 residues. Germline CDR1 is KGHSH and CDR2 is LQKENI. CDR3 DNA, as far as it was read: TGTGCCAGCTCCCCTGGGACTAGCGGGACCTACGAG. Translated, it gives CASSPGTSGTYE. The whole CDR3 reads CASSPGTSGTYEQYF. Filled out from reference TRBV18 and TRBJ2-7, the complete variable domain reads NAGVMQNPRHLVRRRGQEARLRCSPMKGHSHVYWYRQLPEEGLKFMVYLQKENIIDESGMPKERFSAEFPKEGPSILRIQQVVRGDSAAYFCASSPGTSGTYEQYFGPGTRLTVT.